The T cell receptor beta chain under discussion was sequenced for a study of cytomegalovirus exposure and HLA in healthy donors. Germline CDR1 reads PRHDT; CDR2 reads FYEKMQ (reference sequence). The CDR3 runs 15 residues. Deletions cut 5 bases from V and 5 bases from J, with 19 bases between. TCRdb's copy holds only in-frame clones and misses some; the assay was immunoSEQ multiplex PCR. The table has about 170,000 clones, about 86% seen once. This sequence was found in a woman aged 25 to 39 in good health and CMV-seronegative. V gene TRBV13 combines with J gene TRBJ2-7; weak D call: TRBD1 (6 bases). What was sequenced was PBMCs. The chain's CDR3 is CASSKRGSWGHEQYF. The CDR3, as DNA: TGTGCCAGCAGCAAAAGGGGGAGTTGGGGCCACGAGCAGTACTTC.